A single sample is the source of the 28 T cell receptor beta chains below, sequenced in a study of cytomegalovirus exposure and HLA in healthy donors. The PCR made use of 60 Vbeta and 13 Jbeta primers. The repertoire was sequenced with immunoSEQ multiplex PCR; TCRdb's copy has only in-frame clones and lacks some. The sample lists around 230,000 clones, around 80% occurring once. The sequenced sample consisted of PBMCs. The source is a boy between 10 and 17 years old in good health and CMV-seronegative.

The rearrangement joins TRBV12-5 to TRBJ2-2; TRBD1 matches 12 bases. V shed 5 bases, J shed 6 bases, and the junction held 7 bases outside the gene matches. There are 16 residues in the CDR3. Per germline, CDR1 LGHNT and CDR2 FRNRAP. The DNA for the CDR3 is TGTGCTAGTGGTCCCTGGCGGGACAGGGGGCCCGGGGAGCTGTTTTTT. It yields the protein CASGPWRDRGPGELFF.

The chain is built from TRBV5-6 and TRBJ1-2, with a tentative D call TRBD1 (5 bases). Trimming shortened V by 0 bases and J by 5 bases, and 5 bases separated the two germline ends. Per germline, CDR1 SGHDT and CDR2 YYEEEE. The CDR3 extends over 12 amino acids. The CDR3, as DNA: TGTGCCAGCAGCTTGGAGGGGTATGGCTACACCTTC. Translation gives CASSLEGYGYTF.

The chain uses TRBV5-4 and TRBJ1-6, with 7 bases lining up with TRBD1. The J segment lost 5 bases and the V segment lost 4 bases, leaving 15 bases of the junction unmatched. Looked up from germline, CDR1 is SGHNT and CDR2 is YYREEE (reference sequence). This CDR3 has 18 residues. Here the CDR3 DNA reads TGTGCCAGCAGCGCCAAGACAGGGCCCCGAATTAATAATTCACCCCTCCACTTT. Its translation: CASSAKTGPRINNSPLHF.

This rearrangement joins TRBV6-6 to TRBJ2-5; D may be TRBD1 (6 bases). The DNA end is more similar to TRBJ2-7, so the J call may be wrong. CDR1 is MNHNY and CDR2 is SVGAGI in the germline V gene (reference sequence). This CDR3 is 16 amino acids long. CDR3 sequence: CASSPSQGIARYEQYF. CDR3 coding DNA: TGTGCCAGCAGCCCAAGCCAGGGGATCGCTCGCTACGAGCAGTACTTC.

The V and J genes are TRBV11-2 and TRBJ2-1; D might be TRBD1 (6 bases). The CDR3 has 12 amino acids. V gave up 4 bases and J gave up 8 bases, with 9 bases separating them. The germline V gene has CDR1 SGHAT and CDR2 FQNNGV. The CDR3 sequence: CASSSRGYEQFF. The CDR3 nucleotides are TGTGCCAGCAGCTCCAGGGGATATGAGCAGTTCTTC. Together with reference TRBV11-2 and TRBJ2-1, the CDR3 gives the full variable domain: EAGVAQSPRYKIIEKRQSVAFWCNPISGHATLYWYQQILGQGPKLLIQFQNNGVVDDSQLPKDRFSAERLKGVDSTLKIQPAKLEDSAVYLCASSSRGYEQFFGPGTRLTVL.

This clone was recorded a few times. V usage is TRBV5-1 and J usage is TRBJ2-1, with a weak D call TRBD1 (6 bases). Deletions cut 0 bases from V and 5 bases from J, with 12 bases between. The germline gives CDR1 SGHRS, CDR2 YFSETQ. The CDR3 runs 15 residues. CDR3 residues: CASSLVPWTDNEQFF. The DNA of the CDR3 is TGCGCCAGCAGCTTGGTGCCCTGGACAGACAATGAGCAGTTCTTC. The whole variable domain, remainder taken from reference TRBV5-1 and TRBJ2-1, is KAGVTQTPRYLIKTRGQQVTLSCSPISGHRSVSWYQQTPGQGLQFLFEYFSETQRNKGNFPGRFSGRQFSNSRSEMNVSTLELGDSALYLCASSLVPWTDNEQFFGPGTRLTVL.

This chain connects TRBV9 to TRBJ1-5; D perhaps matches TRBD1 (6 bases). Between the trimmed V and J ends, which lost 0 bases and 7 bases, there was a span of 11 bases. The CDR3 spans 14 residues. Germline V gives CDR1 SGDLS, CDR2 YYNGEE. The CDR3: CASSVGAGEQPQHF. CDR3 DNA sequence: TGTGCCAGCAGCGTAGGGGCAGGGGAGCAGCCCCAGCATTTT.

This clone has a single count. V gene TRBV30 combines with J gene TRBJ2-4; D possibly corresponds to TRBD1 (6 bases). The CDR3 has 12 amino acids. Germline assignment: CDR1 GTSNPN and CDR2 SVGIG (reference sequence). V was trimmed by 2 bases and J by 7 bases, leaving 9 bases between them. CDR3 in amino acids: CAWSRDMNIQYF. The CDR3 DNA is TGTGCCTGGAGTAGGGACATGAACATTCAGTACTTC.

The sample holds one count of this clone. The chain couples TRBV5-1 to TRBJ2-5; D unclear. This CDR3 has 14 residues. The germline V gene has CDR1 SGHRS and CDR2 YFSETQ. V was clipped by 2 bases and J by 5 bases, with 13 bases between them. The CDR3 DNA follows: TGCGCCAGCAGCTTCCGCGCAACTCCGGAGACCCAGTACTTC. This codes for CASSFRATPETQYF.

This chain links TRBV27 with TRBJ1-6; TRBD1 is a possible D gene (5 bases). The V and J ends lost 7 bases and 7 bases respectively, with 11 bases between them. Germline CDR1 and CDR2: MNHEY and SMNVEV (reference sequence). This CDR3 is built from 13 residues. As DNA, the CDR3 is TGTGCCAGCACCTCTCGGGGGAATTCACCCCTCCACTTT. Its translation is CASTSRGNSPLHF.

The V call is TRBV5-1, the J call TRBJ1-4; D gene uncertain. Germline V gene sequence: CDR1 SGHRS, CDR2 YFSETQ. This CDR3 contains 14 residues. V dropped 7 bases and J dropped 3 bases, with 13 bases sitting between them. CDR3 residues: CASAATAANEKLFF. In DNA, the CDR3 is TGCGCCAGCGCCGCCACAGCGGCTAATGAAAAACTGTTTTTT.

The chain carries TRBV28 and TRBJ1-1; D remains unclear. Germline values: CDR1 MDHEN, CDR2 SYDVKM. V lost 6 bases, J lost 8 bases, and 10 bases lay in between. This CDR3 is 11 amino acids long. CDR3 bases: TGTGCCAGCAGAAACAGCCGAGAAGCTTTCTTT. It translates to CASRNSREAFF.

The CDR3 here is CASSLEWAGEKLFF. The DNA for the CDR3 is TGTGCCAGCAGTTTAGAGTGGGCTGGAGAAAAACTGTTTTTT. V and J are TRBV28 and TRBJ1-4; no clear D. V was pared by 2 bases and J by 8 bases, with 12 bases between. The CDR3 runs 14 residues. CDR1 MDHEN and CDR2 SYDVKM come from the germline V gene. Full variable domain (outside the CDR3, taken from reference TRBV28 and TRBJ1-4): DVKVTQSSRYLVKRTGEKVFLECVQDMDHENMFWYRQDPGLGLRLIYFSYDVKMKEKGDIPEGYSVSREKKERFSLILESASTNQTSMYLCASSLEWAGEKLFFGSGTQLSVL.

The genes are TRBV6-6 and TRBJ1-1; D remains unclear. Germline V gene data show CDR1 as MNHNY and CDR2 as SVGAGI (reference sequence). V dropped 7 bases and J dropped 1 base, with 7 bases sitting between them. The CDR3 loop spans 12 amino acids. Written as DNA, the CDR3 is TGTGCCAGCAACAGACGGAACACTGAAGCTTTCTTT. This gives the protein CASNRRNTEAFF.

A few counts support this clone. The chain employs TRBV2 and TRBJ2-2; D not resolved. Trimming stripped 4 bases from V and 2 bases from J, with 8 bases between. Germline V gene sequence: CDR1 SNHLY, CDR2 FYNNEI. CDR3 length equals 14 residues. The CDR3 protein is CASSARINTGELFF. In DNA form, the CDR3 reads TGTGCCAGCAGTGCCAGGATTAACACCGGGGAGCTGTTTTTT.

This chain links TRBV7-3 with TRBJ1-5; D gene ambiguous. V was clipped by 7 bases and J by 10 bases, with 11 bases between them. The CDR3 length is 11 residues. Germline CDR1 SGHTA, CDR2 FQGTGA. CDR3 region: CASNPPVPQHF. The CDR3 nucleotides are TGTGCCAGCAACCCCCCGGTTCCCCAGCATTTT.

The CDR3, as DNA: TGTGCCAGCAGATGGGGCCTCAGGAATCAGCCCCAGCATTTT. Encoded protein: CASRWGLRNQPQHF. V and J are TRBV6-5 and TRBJ1-5, with a possible D match to TRBD1 (5 bases). Germline CDR1 is MNHEY and CDR2 is SVGAGI. The CDR3 contains 14 residues. Trimming removed 6 bases from V and 4 bases from J, with 13 bases in between.

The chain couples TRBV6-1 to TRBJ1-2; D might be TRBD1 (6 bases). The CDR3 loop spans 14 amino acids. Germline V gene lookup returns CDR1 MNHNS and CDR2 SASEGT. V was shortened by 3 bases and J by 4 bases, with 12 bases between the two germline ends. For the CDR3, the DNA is TGTGCCAGCAGTGAGCGAAAAGGGGGCTATGGCTACACCTTC. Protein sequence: CASSERKGGYGYTF.

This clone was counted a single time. CDR3 sequence reads: CAWSAGPPNEKLFF. In nucleotides, the CDR3 is TGTGCCTGGAGCGCAGGGCCCCCTAATGAAAAACTGTTTTTT. The V gene is TRBV30, the J gene TRBJ1-4; weak D call: TRBD1 (5 bases). Trimming removed 3 bases from V and 3 bases from J, with 11 bases in between. The CDR3 totals 14 residues. CDR1 GTSNPN and CDR2 SVGIG come from the germline V gene (reference sequence).

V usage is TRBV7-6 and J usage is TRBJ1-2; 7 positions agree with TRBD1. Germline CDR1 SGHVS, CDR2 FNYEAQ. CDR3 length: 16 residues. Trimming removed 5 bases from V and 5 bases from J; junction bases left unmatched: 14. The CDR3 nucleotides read TGTGCCAGCAGCCCCCGGACAGGCCCCACACTTTATGGCTACACCTTC. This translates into CASSPRTGPTLYGYTF.

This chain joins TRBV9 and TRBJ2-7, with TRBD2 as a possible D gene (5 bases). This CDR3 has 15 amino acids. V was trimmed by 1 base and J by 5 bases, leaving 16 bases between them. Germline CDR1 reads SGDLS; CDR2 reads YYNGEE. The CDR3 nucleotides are TGTGCCAGCAGCGTATTTCCGGGGTTAGGGCACGAGCAGTACTTC. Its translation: CASSVFPGLGHEQYF.

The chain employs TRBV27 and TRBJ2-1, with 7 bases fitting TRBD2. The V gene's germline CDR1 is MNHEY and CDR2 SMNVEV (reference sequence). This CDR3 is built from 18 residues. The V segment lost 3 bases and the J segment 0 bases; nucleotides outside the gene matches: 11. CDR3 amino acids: CASSFAPSGYSSYNEQFF. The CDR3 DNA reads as TGTGCCAGCAGTTTCGCCCCTAGCGGTTATAGCTCCTACAATGAGCAGTTCTTC.

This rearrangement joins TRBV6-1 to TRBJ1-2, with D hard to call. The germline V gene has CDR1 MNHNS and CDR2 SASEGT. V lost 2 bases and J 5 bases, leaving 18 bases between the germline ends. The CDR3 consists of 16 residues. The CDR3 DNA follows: TGTGCCAGCAGTGAAAGTAGGGAGAACATCCTATATGGCTACACCTTC. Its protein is CASSESRENILYGYTF.

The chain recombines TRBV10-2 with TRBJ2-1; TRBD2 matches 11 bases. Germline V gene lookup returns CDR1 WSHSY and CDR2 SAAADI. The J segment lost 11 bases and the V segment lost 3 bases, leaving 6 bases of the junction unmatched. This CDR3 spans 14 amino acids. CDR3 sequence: CASSEELAGGQQFF. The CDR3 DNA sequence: TGCGCCAGCAGTGAAGAGCTAGCGGGGGGCCAGCAGTTCTTC.

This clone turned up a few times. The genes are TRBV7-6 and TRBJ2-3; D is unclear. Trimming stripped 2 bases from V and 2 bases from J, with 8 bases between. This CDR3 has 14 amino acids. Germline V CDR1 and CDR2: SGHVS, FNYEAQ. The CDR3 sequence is CASSLLGNTDTQYF. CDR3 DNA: TGTGCCAGCAGCTTACTAGGTAACACAGATACGCAGTATTTT.

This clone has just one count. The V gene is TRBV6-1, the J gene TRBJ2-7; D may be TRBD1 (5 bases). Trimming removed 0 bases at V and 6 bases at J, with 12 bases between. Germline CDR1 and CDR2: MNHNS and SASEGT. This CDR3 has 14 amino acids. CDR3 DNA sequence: TGTGCCAGCAGTGAAGCGCTTCTCCAGGGCGAGCAGTACTTC. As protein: CASSEALLQGEQYF.

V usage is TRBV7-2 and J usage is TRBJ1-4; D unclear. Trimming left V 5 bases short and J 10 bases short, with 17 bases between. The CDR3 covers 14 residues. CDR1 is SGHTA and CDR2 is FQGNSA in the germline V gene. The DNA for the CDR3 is TGTGCCAGCAGCGACTACGGGGAACAGCTAAAACTGTTTTTT. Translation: CASSDYGEQLKLFF.

Written as DNA, the CDR3 is TGTGCCAGCAGCTGGGGAGGGGTGGTGAACACTGAAGCTTTCTTT. Amino acids: CASSWGGVVNTEAFF. The chain uses TRBV5-6 and TRBJ1-1, with TRBD1 as a possible D gene (5 bases). Germline lookup yields CDR1 SGHDT and CDR2 YYEEEE. CDR3 length: 15 amino acids. V shed 3 bases and J shed 0 bases, with 12 bases lying between them.